The 13 T cell receptor beta chains listed next were all sequenced from one sample in a study of beta chain features in type 1 diabetes. Sequenced material consisted of expressed TCRB transcripts (all of the isolated RNA was reverse transcribed). Only in-frame clones appear in the TCRdb table, and some are missing; sequencing was by immunoSEQ multiplex PCR. The table shows 500,000 to 700,000 clones, with around 16% occurring only once. Input material: naive CD4+ T cells from blood. Receptor source: a man aged 18 to 30 in good health.

Worth noting for this clone: The germline gene is not matched at one end of the junction; a read error may be the cause. This chain joins TRBV2 and TRBJ1-5; unclear D gene. The length of the CDR3 is 13 residues. CDR1 and CDR2 from the germline V gene are SNHLY and FYNNEI. The CDR3 sequence: CASRGFGNQTQHF. The DNA for the CDR3 is TGTGCCAGCAGGGGGTTCGGCAATCAGACCCAGCATTTT.

A single count supports this clone. The chain couples TRBV7-6 to TRBJ2-1; TRBD2 matches at 8 bases. The CDR3 covers 17 residues. Unmatched junction bases numbered 11, after V lost 5 bases and J lost 2 bases. Germline assignment: CDR1 SGHVS and CDR2 FNYEAQ. The CDR3 DNA reads as TGTGCCAGCAGCCCCGTAGGGTCAGCGGGAGCCTACAATGAGCAGTTCTTC. It is translated as CASSPVGSAGAYNEQFF.

This clone was observed a few times. J is TRBJ1-1 and V is TRBV7-2; 8 bases fit TRBD1. CDR3 length equals 13 residues. The V gene's germline CDR1 is SGHTA and CDR2 FQGNSA. V shed 6 bases and J 11 bases; nucleotides not matched to a gene: 11. Here the CDR3 reads CASSGQGNLLAFF. The DNA of the CDR3 is TGTGCCAGCAGTGGACAGGGTAATTTGTTGGCTTTCTTT. The complete variable domain, with remaining parts taken from reference TRBV7-2 and TRBJ1-1, reads GAGVSQSPSNKVTEKGKDVELRCDPISGHTALYWYRQSLGQGLEFLIYFQGNSAPDKSGLPSDRFSAERTGGSVSTLTIQRTQQEDSAVYLCASSGQGNLLAFFGQGTRLTVV.

This clone was observed a handful of times. The J gene is TRBJ1-2, the V gene TRBV29-1; 10 nucleotides line up with TRBD1. Germline CDR1 is SQVTM and CDR2 is ANQGSEA. The trim removed 7 bases at V and 7 bases at J, leaving 9 bases unmatched. The CDR3 runs 13 residues. The DNA for the CDR3 is TGCAGCGCCTTCCGACAGGGGGCTGGTGGCTACACCTTC. It specifies CSAFRQGAGGYTF.

The chain employs TRBV7-2 and TRBJ2-5; a weak D match, TRBD1 (6 bases). This CDR3 spans 15 amino acids. Trimming removed 5 bases at V and 4 bases at J, with 17 bases between. Germline V lookup: CDR1 SGHTA, CDR2 FQGNSA. The DNA of the CDR3 is TGTGCCAGCAGCCTACAGGGACCTCAGGGAGAGACCCAGTACTTC. Its protein is CASSLQGPQGETQYF.

The chain combines TRBV6-6 with TRBJ1-3; D is possibly TRBD1 (6 bases). V lost 0 bases and J 3 bases, leaving 9 bases between the germline ends. The CDR3 spans 15 residues. In germline, CDR1 is MNHNY, CDR2 SVGAGI (reference sequence). CDR3 nucleotides: TGTGCCAGCAGTTACTCTGGGACATTTGGAAACACCATATATTTT. This encodes CASSYSGTFGNTIYF.

The chain uses TRBV5-6 and TRBJ2-1, with D possibly matching TRBD1 (6 bases). Deletions cut 4 bases from V and 8 bases from J, with 19 bases between. Germline V lookup: CDR1 SGHDT, CDR2 YYEEEE. This CDR3 has 15 residues. The CDR3 nucleotides are TGTGCCAGCAGCCTCGGACAGCTAATGGATGATGAGCAGTTCTTC. It codes for CASSLGQLMDDEQFF. Drawing the rest from reference TRBV5-6 and TRBJ2-1, the complete variable domain is DAGVTQSPTHLIKTRGQQVTLRCSPKSGHDTVSWYQQALGQGPQFIFQYYEEEERQRGNFPDRFSGHQFPNYSSELNVNALLLGDSALYLCASSLGQLMDDEQFFGPGTRLTVL.

This chain joins TRBV9 and TRBJ2-2; no clear D gene. Germline-derived CDR1 and CDR2 are SGDLS and YYNGEE. The CDR3 runs 13 residues. Deletions cut 0 bases from V and 7 bases from J, with 7 bases between. The CDR3 DNA sequence: TGTGCCAGCAGCGTAGTGACTGGCGGGGAGCTGTTTTTT. It codes for CASSVVTGGELFF.

The genes are TRBV7-3 and TRBJ2-1; weak D call: TRBD1 (6 bases). The V end lost 0 bases, the J end lost 5 bases, and 11 bases lay between the germline ends. Looked up from germline, CDR1 is SGHTA and CDR2 is FQGTGA. The CDR3 loop spans 15 amino acids. The CDR3 here is CASSLTYRVDNEQFF. The CDR3 bases are TGTGCCAGCAGCTTAACGTACAGGGTTGACAATGAGCAGTTCTTC.

The chain uses TRBV14 and TRBJ2-5; D uncertain. V was pared by 4 bases and J by 4 bases, with 13 bases between. The CDR3 sequence is 14 residues long. Germline CDR1 is SGHDN and CDR2 is FVKESK. The CDR3 nucleotides are TGTGCCAGCAGCCCTAAAGGAAGACTAGAGACCCAGTACTTC. Translation gives CASSPKGRLETQYF.

The V call is TRBV10-3, the J call TRBJ1-6; 8 bases map to TRBD1. The CDR3 runs to 14 residues. From germline, CDR1 is ENHRY and CDR2 SYGVKD. The ends lost 2 bases at V and 8 bases at J; junction bases unmatched: 2. CDR3: CAISEDRGHSPLHF. The CDR3 DNA is TGTGCCATCAGTGAGGACAGGGGACATTCACCCCTCCACTTT.

The gene calls are TRBV4-1 and TRBJ2-6; 9 positions match TRBD1. This CDR3 spans 14 amino acids. Looked up from germline, CDR1 is MGHRA and CDR2 is YSYEKL. V gave up 6 bases and J gave up 7 bases; unmatched junction bases: 4. CDR3 bases: TGCGCCAGCAGAGCGACAGGGGGAGCCAACGTCCTGACTTTC. Protein product: CASRATGGANVLTF.

The chain joins TRBV5-1 to TRBJ2-7; TRBD1 aligns across 9 bases. The CDR3 is 15 residues long. Per the germline V gene, CDR1 is SGHRS and CDR2 is YFSETQ. Trimming took 0 bases from V and 1 from J; bases not matched to a gene: 2. CDR3 sequence (DNA): TGCGCCAGCAGCTTGGAACAGGGGGCATCCTACGAGCAGTACTTC. It specifies CASSLEQGASYEQYF.